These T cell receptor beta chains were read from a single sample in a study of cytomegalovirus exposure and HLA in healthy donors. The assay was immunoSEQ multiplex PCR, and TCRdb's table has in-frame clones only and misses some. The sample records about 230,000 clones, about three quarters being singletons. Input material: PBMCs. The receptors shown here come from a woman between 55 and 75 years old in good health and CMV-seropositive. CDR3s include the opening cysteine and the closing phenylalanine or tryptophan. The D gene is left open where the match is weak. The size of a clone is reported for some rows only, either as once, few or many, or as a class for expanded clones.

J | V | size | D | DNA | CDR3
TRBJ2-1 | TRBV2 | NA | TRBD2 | TGTGCCAGCAGTGGACTAGCGGGGGACAATAAGCAGTTCTTC | CASSGLAGDNKQFF
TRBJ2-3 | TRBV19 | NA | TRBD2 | TGTGCCAGTAGTACCACCTCCAGCGGGGAGGACACAGATACGCAGTATTTT | CASSTTSSGEDTDTQYF
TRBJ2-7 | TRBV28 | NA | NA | TGTGCCAGCAGCCTAACAGGCCTCGGCTCCTACGAGCAGTACTTC | CASSLTGLGSYEQYF
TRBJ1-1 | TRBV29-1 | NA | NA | TGCAGCGCACGTTGGGTAGGGGACACTGAAGCTTTCTTT | CSARWVGDTEAFF
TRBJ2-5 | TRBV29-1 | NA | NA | TGCAGCGTTGTCGGCAGGTTTTCAGAGACCCAGTACTTC | CSVVGRFSETQYF
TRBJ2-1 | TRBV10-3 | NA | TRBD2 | TGTGCCATCACGACTAGCGGGAGCTCTACGGATAATGAGCAGTTCTTC | CAITTSGSSTDNEQFF
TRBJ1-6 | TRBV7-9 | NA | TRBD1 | TGTGCCAGCAGCTCCCGGATCCAGGGGGGACCCCTCCACTTT | CASSSRIQGGPLHF
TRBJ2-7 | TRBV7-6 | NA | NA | TGTGCCAGCAGCTTAGACGGGGTCCGGACCTACGAGCAGTACTTC | CASSLDGVRTYEQYF
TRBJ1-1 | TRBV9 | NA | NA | TGTGCCAGCAGCACGGGGGACACTGAAGCTTTCTTT | CASSTGDTEAFF
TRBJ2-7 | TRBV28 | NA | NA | TGTGCCAGCAGTTTCCGGCCGGGGGAGCAGTACTTC | CASSFRPGEQYF
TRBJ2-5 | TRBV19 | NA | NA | TGTGCCAGTAGGCCGCGGGGCAGACCTTCTCAAGAGACCCAGTACTTC | CASRPRGRPSQETQYF
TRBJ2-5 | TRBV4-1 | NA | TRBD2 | TGCGCCAGCAGCCCCCACGGGACTAGCGGGGGGCTGTCGGAGACCCAGTACTTC | CASSPHGTSGGLSETQYF
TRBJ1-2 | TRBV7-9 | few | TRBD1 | TGTGCCAGCAGCAGGGACAGGGCGACCGGAGGCTACACCTTC | CASSRDRATGGYTF
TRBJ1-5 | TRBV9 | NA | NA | TGTGCCAGCAGCGGGGGCGCTTTTCAGCCCCAGCATTTT | CASSGGAFQPQHF
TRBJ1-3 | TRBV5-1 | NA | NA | TGCGCCAGCAGACACGAACCGGGAAACACCATATATTTT | CASRHEPGNTIYF
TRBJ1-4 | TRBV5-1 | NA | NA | TGCGCCAGCAGAAGTACAGGATTTCATTTTGAAAAACTGTTTTTT | CASRSTGFHFEKLFF
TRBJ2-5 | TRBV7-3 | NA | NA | TGTGCCAGCAGCTTGGAGCGGCAAGAGACCCGGTACTTC | CASSLERQETRYF
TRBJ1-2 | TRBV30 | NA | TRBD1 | TGTGCCTGGAGTGTACTGGGACAGGGCATGGACTATGGCTACACCTTC | CAWSVLGQGMDYGYTF
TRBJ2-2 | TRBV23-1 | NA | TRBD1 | TGCGCCAGCAGACCCGGACAGGTGGAGGTAGGCGGGGAGCTGTTTTTT | CASRPGQVEVGGELFF
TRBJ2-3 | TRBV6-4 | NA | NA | TGTGCCAGCAGTGTGAGGGCGGGTACAGATACGCAGTATTTT | CASSVRAGTDTQYF
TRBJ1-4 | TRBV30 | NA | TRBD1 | TGTGCCTGGAGTGGAAGGGGACAGGGTAATGAAAAACTGTTTTTT | CAWSGRGQGNEKLFF
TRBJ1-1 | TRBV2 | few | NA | TGTGCCAGCAGTGAAGACGCGGGGATCACTGAAGCTTTCTTT | CASSEDAGITEAFF
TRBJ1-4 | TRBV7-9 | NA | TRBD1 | TGTGCCAGCGGAGGGGGCGAGAAACTGTTTTTT | CASGGGEKLFF
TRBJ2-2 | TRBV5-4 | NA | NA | TGTGCCAGCAGCTCAGGGGGACTAGTCCCCGGGGAGCTGTTTTTT | CASSSGGLVPGELFF
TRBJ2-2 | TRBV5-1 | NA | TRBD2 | TGCGCCACCCTTCCCCTAGCGGGAGCCGGGGAGCTGTTTTTT | CATLPLAGAGELFF
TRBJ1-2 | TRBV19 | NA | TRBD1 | TGTGCCAGTAGTCCGGGACAGGGGCCCCGTAACTATGGCTACACCTTC | CASSPGQGPRNYGYTF
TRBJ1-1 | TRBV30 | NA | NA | TGTGCCTGGAGTAAAGGAGGGGATCCTGAAGCTTTCTTT | CAWSKGGDPEAFF